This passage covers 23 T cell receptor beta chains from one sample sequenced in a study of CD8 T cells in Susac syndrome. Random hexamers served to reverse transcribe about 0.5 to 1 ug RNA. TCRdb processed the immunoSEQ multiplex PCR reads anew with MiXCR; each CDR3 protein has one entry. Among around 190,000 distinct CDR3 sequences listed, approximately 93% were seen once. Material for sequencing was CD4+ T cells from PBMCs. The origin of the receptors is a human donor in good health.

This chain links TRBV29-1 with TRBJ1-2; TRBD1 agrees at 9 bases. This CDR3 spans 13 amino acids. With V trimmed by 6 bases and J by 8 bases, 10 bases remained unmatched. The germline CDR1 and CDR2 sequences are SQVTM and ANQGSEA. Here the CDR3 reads CSVEYRGHGGYTF. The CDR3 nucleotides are TGCAGCGTCGAATACAGGGGGCACGGGGGCTACACCTTC.

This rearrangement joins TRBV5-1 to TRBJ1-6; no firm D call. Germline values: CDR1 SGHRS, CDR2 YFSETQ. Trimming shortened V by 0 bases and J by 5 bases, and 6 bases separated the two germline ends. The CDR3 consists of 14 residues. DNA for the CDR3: TGCGCCAGCAGCTTGGCCGGTGATAATTCACCCCTCCACTTT. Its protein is CASSLAGDNSPLHF.

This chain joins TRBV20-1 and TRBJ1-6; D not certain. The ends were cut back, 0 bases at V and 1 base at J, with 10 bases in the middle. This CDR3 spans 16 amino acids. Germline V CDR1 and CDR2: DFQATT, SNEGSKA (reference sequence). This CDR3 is CSAREAGRSYNSPLHF. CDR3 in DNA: TGCAGTGCTAGAGAGGCCGGCCGGTCCTATAATTCACCCCTCCACTTT.

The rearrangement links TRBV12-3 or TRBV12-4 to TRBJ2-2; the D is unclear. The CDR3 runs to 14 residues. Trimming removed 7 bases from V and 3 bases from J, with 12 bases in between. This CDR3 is CASTIGKHTGELFF. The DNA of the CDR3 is TGTGCCAGCACCATTGGGAAACACACCGGGGAGCTGTTTTTT.

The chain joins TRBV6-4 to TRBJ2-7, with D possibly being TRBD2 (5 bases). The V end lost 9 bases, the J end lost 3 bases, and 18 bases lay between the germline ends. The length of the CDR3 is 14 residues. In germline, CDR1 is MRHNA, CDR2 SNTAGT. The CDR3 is CASTTPGDDYEQYV. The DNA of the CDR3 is TGTGCCAGTACCACACCCGGGGATGACTACGAGCAGTACGTC.

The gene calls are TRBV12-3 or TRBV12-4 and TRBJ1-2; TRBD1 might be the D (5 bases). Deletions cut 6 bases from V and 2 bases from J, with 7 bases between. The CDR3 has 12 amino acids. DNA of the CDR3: TGTGCCAGCAGCAACAGGAACTATGGCTACACCTTC. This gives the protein CASSNRNYGYTF.

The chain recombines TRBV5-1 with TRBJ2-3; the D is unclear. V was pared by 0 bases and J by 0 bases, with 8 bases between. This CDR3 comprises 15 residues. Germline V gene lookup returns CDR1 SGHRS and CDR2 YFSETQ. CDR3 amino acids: CASSLAMTSTDTQYF. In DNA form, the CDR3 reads TGCGCCAGCAGCTTGGCCATGACTAGCACAGATACGCAGTATTTT.

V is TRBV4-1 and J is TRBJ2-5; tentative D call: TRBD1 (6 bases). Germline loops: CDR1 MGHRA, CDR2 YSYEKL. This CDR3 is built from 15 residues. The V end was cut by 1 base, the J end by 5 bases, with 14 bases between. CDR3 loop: CASSQVQGHGETQYF. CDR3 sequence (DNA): TGCGCCAGCAGCCAAGTACAGGGACATGGGGAGACCCAGTACTTC.

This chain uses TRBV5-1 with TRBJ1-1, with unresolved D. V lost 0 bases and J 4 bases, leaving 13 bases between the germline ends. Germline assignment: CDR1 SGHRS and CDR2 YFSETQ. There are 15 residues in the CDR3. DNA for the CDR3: TGCGCCAGCAGCTTGGCCGGACCCACGGGCACTGAAGCTTTCTTT. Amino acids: CASSLAGPTGTEAFF. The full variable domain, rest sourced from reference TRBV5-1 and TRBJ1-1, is KAGVTQTPRYLIKTRGQQVTLSCSPISGHRSVSWYQQTPGQGLQFLFEYFSETQRNKGNFPGRFSGRQFSNSRSEMNVSTLELGDSALYLCASSLAGPTGTEAFFGQGTRLTVV.

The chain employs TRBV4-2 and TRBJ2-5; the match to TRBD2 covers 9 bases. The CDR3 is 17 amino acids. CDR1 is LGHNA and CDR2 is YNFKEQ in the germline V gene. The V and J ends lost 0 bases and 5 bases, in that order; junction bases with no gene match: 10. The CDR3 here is CASSQEGQAGGPETQYF. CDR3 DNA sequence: TGTGCCAGCAGCCAAGAGGGGCAAGCGGGGGGCCCGGAGACCCAGTACTTC.

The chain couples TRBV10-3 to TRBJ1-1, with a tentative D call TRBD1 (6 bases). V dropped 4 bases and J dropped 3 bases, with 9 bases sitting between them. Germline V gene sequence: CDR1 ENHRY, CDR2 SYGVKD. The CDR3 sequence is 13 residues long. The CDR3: CAISAGQYTEAFF. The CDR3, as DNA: TGTGCCATCAGTGCGGGACAATACACTGAAGCTTTCTTT.

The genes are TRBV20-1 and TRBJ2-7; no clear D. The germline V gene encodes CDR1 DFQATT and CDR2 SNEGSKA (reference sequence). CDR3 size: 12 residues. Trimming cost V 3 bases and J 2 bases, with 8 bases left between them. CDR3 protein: CSASRVPYEQYF. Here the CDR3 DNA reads TGCAGTGCTAGTCGGGTTCCCTACGAGCAGTACTTC.

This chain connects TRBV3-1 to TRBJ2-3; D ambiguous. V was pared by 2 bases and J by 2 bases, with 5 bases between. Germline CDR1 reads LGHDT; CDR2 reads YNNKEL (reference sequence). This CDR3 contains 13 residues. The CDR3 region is CASSQSYTDTQYF. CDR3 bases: TGTGCCAGCAGCCAAAGTTACACAGATACGCAGTATTTT.

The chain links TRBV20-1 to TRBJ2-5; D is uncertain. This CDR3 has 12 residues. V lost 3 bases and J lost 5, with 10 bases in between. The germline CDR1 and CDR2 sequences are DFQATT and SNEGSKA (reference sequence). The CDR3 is CSASDVRETQYF. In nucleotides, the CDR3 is TGCAGTGCTAGTGATGTCCGGGAGACCCAGTACTTC.

The CDR3 DNA reads TGTGCCAGTAGTATAGCCCGGAACACTGAAGCTTTCTTT. Encoded protein: CASSIARNTEAFF. The chain is built from TRBV19 and TRBJ1-1, with D unresolved. From germline, CDR1 is LNHDA and CDR2 SQIVND (reference sequence). This CDR3 contains 13 residues. V lost 1 base and J lost 1, with 4 bases in between.

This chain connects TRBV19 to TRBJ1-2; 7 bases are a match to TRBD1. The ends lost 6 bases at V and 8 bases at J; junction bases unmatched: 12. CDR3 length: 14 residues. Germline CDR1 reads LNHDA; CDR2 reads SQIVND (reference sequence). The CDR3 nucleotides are TGTGCCAGTAGCACAGTGGGACAGTTTTGGGGCTACACCTTC. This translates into CASSTVGQFWGYTF. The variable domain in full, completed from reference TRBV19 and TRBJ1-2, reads DGGITQSPKYLFRKEGQNVTLSCEQNLNHDAMYWYRQDPGQGLRLIYYSQIVNDFQKGDIAEGYSVSREKKESFPLTVTSAQKNPTAFYLCASSTVGQFWGYTFGSGTRLTVV.

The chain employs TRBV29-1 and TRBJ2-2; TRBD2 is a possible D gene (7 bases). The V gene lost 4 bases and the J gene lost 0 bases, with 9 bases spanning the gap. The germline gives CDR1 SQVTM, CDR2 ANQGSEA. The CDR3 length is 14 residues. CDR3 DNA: TGCAGCGTTGTAGGGGGGGCGAACACCGGGGAGCTGTTTTTT. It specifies CSVVGGANTGELFF.

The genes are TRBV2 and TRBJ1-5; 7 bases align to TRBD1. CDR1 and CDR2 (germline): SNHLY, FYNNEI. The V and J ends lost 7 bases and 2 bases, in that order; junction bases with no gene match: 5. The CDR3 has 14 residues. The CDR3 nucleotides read TGTGCCAGCACAGGAGACAGGGGCAATCAGCCCCAGCATTTT. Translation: CASTGDRGNQPQHF.

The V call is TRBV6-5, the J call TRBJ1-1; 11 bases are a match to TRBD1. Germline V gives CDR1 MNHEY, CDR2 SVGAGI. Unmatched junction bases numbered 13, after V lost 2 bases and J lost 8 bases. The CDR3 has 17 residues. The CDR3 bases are TGTGCCAGCAGTTACACTAGGACAGGGGGCGCGTCGGGAGAAGCTTTCTTT. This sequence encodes CASSYTRTGGASGEAFF.

CDR3 in DNA: TGTGCCAGCAGGAGGGGTTTCCTGCCTTTCACTGAAGCTTTCTTT. Translating gives CASRRGFLPFTEAFF. This chain uses TRBV6-5 with TRBJ1-1; maybe TRBD1 (5 bases). The germline V gene has CDR1 MNHEY and CDR2 SVGAGI. Trimming left V 6 bases short and J 4 bases short, with 18 bases between. CDR3 length equals 15 residues.

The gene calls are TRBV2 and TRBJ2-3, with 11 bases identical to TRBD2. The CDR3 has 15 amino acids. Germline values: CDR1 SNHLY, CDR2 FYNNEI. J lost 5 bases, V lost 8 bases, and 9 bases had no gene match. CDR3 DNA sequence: TGTGCCAGCGATACTAGCGGGGGTCTTGGAGATACGCAGTATTTT. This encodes CASDTSGGLGDTQYF.

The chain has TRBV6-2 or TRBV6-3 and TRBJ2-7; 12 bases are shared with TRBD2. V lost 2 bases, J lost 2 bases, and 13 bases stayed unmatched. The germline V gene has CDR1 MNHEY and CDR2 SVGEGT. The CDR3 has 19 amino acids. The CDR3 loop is CASSYKTSGGQSLPYEQYF. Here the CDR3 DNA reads TGTGCCAGCAGTTACAAGACTAGCGGGGGTCAATCGCTCCCCTACGAGCAGTACTTC.

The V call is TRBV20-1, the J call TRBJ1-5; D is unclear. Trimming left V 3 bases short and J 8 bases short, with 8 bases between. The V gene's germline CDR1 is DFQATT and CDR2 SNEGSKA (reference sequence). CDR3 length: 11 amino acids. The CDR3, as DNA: TGCAGTGCTAGCTCGGGAGAGCCCCAGCATTTT. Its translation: CSASSGEPQHF.